This TCR beta chain was recovered during a study of T cell responses to AZD1222 COVID-19 vaccine. Study-wide results and caveats: Mostly white British, mostly female donors; authors suggested clonal diversity may be underestimated. Only a handful of AZD1222 recipients were seropositive at baseline. Unmutated variant regions are reportedly the target of nearly half of TCRs that are spike-specific.

Using immunoSEQ multiplex PCR, the repertoire was profiled, and TCRdb retains in-frame clones only, with some absent. The table has about 79,000 clones, roughly 87% seen once; the top ten hold about 28%. The trim removed 5 bases at V and 3 bases at J, leaving 10 bases unmatched. Germline CDR1 LNHDA, CDR2 SQIVND (reference sequence). This CDR3 comprises 15 residues. Some second doses came at about 4 weeks and others at about 12 weeks; these were pooled. Note on this clone: Its antigen remains unknown.

This TCR was recovered from an adult who received the AZD1222 COVID-19 vaccine. The chain links TRBV19 to TRBJ2-7, with 7 bases matching TRBD1. Sequencing was performed on peripheral blood, taken 28 days after the second AZD1222 dose. The CDR3 loop reads CASSPSFRGSYEQYF. The CDR3 bases are TGTGCCAGTAGTCCTAGCTTCAGGGGGAGCTACGAGCAGTACTTC.